The next 28 T cell receptor beta chains were all read from a single sample in a study of T cell repertoires in cytomegalovirus infection. From the reads, TCRdb called clonotypes with MiXCR, one entry per CDR3 protein. The table shows a few hundred thousand distinct CDR3 sequences, with more than 20% occurring only once. These TCRs are of unknown antigen specificity. This material consisted of cultured PBMCs, taken from culture after CMV antigen stimulation. The receptors here all came from a human donor in good health (CMV status not recorded). Some clones in this sample may be carry-over from other donors' samples.

This clonotype was picked up a small number of times. The chain uses TRBV7-9 and TRBJ1-1, with D possibly being TRBD1 (5 bases). Trimming pared 0 bases from V and 5 bases from J, leaving 7 bases between. Looked up from germline, CDR1 is SEHNR and CDR2 is FQNEAQ (reference sequence). The CDR3 has 13 amino acids. Here the CDR3 DNA reads TGTGCCAGCAGCTTAGCGAGGACAACTGAAGCTTTCTTT. The encoded protein is CASSLARTTEAFF.

The chain joins TRBV19 to TRBJ2-4; D unclear. Trimming removed 3 bases at V and 8 bases at J, with 8 bases between. The CDR3 runs 12 residues. Germline-derived CDR1 and CDR2 are LNHDA and SQIVND (reference sequence). The CDR3 region has the DNA TGTGCCAGTAGTATTTTTCCGGACATTCAGTACTTC. It yields the protein CASSIFPDIQYF. Looking up the rest from reference TRBV19 and TRBJ2-4 gives the full variable domain: DGGITQSPKYLFRKEGQNVTLSCEQNLNHDAMYWYRQDPGQGLRLIYYSQIVNDFQKGDIAEGYSVSREKKESFPLTVTSAQKNPTAFYLCASSIFPDIQYFGAGTRLSVL.

This clonotype was observed a handful of times. The chain employs TRBV6-1 and TRBJ2-7, with 9 positions matching TRBD2. The trim removed 7 bases at V and 6 bases at J, leaving 7 bases unmatched. The CDR3 sequence is 13 residues long. Germline V gene sequence: CDR1 MNHNS, CDR2 SASEGT. The CDR3 sequence: CASTAGGPSEQYF. The DNA for the CDR3 is TGTGCCAGCACAGCGGGAGGCCCTTCCGAGCAGTACTTC.

The chain links TRBV7-9 to TRBJ1-1; a possible D gene is TRBD1 (5 bases). Trimming took off 3 bases at V and 0 bases at J, with 14 bases between the two ends. Looked up from germline, CDR1 is SEHNR and CDR2 is FQNEAQ (reference sequence). This CDR3 has 16 residues. The CDR3 sequence is CASSLGGTGLNTEAFF. The CDR3 region has the DNA TGTGCCAGCAGCTTGGGGGGAACAGGCCTGAACACTGAAGCTTTCTTT.

This chain connects TRBV12-3 or TRBV12-4 to TRBJ1-5, with 10 nucleotides matching TRBD1. Trimming removed 3 bases from V and 5 bases from J; junction bases left unmatched: 4. CDR3 size: 15 residues. This chain's CDR3 is CASSFGQGGDQPQHF. The CDR3 DNA sequence: TGTGCCAGCAGTTTTGGACAGGGGGGAGATCAGCCCCAGCATTTT.

This clonotype was seen ten or more times. The genes are TRBV12-3 or TRBV12-4 and TRBJ1-3; D remains ambiguous. This CDR3 region has 13 residues. V was shortened by 5 bases and J by 7 bases, with 12 bases between the two germline ends. CDR3 nucleotides: TGTGCCAGCAGTGTAGGAGAAGGGAACACCATATATTTT. Its translation is CASSVGEGNTIYF.

The gene calls are TRBV29-1 and TRBJ1-2, with D hard to call. Trimming stripped 4 bases from V and 2 bases from J, with 8 bases between. The CDR3 covers 12 residues. Germline-derived CDR1 and CDR2 are SQVTM and ANQGSEA. The DNA for the CDR3 is TGCAGCGTTGGGTCCGCGAACTATGGCTACACCTTC. It codes for CSVGSANYGYTF.

The chain joins TRBV20-1 to TRBJ2-5, with TRBD2 identical over 7 bases. The ends lost 6 bases at V and 1 base at J; junction bases unmatched: 11. The CDR3 totals 15 residues. The germline CDR1 and CDR2 sequences are DFQATT and SNEGSKA (reference sequence). CDR3 in DNA: TGCAGTGCCAGCCCGCTCAGCGGGATCCAAGAGACCCAGTACTTC. Translated: CSASPLSGIQETQYF.

The V gene is TRBV20-1, the J gene TRBJ1-1; possible D gene TRBD1, 5 bases. The CDR3 extends over 10 amino acids. The germline V gene has CDR1 DFQATT and CDR2 SNEGSKA (reference sequence). The V and J ends lost 6 bases and 11 bases respectively, with 13 bases between them. DNA for the CDR3: TGCAGTGCCCAGGGAGAAATCGCTTTCTTT. Translated: CSAQGEIAFF.

The chain couples TRBV6-5 to TRBJ2-2; 8 positions match TRBD2. The CDR3 runs 16 residues. Germline V gives CDR1 MNHEY, CDR2 SVGAGI. Losses at the gene ends were 6 bases for V and 5 bases for J; bases not matched to a gene: 11. The CDR3 DNA is TGTGCCAGCAGCCCATCGGGACTAGTGGATACCGGGGAGCTGTTTTTT. It encodes CASSPSGLVDTGELFF.

This chain connects TRBV19 to TRBJ2-6; 7 positions match TRBD1. With 2 bases clipped from V and 2 bases from J, the junction kept 6 bases outside the gene matches. The V gene's germline CDR1 is LNHDA and CDR2 SQIVND (reference sequence). The CDR3 contains 17 residues. The CDR3, as DNA: TGTGCCAGTAGTATACGACAGGGTACCCCTGGGGCCAACGTCCTGACTTTC. This translates into CASSIRQGTPGANVLTF. Full variable domain (outside the CDR3, taken from reference TRBV19 and TRBJ2-6): DGGITQSPKYLFRKEGQNVTLSCEQNLNHDAMYWYRQDPGQGLRLIYYSQIVNDFQKGDIAEGYSVSREKKESFPLTVTSAQKNPTAFYLCASSIRQGTPGANVLTFGAGSRLTVL.

The rearrangement links TRBV28 to TRBJ1-3, with D possibly TRBD1 on 6 matching bases. Germline V CDR1 and CDR2: MDHEN, SYDVKM. The CDR3 is made up of 15 amino acids. V lost 3 bases to trimming and J lost 4 bases, with 13 bases between them. Written as DNA, the CDR3 is TGTGCCAGCAGTTTTCCAGGGGCGGGCGGAAACACCATATATTTT. Translation gives CASSFPGAGGNTIYF.

This clonotype was detected only a few times. V is TRBV18 and J is TRBJ2-2, with 12 bases aligning to TRBD2. Germline-derived CDR1 and CDR2 are KGHSH and LQKENI. The length of the CDR3 is 20 residues. J lost 5 bases, V lost 2 bases, and 15 bases had no gene match. The CDR3 region is CASSPGTSGYNAKMTGELFF. The CDR3 DNA follows: TGTGCCAGCTCACCAGGGACTAGCGGGTACAACGCTAAGATGACCGGGGAGCTGTTTTTT.

This clonotype was seen many times. This chain joins TRBV7-8 and TRBJ2-7, with 9 positions matching TRBD1. The ends lost 6 bases at V and 9 bases at J; junction bases unmatched: 15. CDR3 length: 15 residues. CDR1 SGHVS and CDR2 FQNEAQ come from the germline V gene. In DNA form, the CDR3 reads TGTGCCAGCAGGCCCTCCCGGGACAGGGCATGGCGGCAGTACGTC. Amino acids: CASRPSRDRAWRQYV.

This clonotype has only one observation. This chain links TRBV20-1 with TRBJ2-7; tentative D call: TRBD1 (6 bases). Germline V gene sequence: CDR1 DFQATT, CDR2 SNEGSKA (reference sequence). V lost 0 bases to trimming and J lost 4 bases, with 13 bases between them. This CDR3 has 14 residues. The DNA of the CDR3 is TGCAGTGCTAGAGAAAGTTCAGGGGTTTACGAGCAGTACTTC. Amino acid sequence: CSARESSGVYEQYF.

The chain combines TRBV12-3 or TRBV12-4 with TRBJ1-1; 7 bases are a match to TRBD1. The CDR3 length is 14 residues. The junction had 3 bases not matched to a gene; V was cut back by 4 bases and J by 1 base. CDR3 in amino acids: CASSYRGKNTEAFF. The CDR3 nucleotides are TGTGCCAGCAGTTACAGGGGCAAGAACACTGAAGCTTTCTTT.

This clonotype was counted only a few times. The chain joins TRBV28 to TRBJ2-7, with D perhaps TRBD2 (5 bases). The germline V and J ends were trimmed by 2 bases and 2 bases, with 10 bases remaining between them. Germline assignment: CDR1 MDHEN and CDR2 SYDVKM. The CDR3 consists of 14 residues. CDR3 nucleotide sequence: TGTGCCAGCAGTTTAGTGGGAGTCACCTACGAGCAGTACTTC. Its protein is CASSLVGVTYEQYF.

The table lists this clonotype with many counts. The CDR3 sequence: CASTVGETDGELFF. CDR3 bases: TGTGCCAGCACCGTGGGGGAGACGGACGGGGAGCTGTTTTTT. The V and J genes are TRBV7-8 and TRBJ2-2; TRBD1 or TRBD2 may be the D gene (5 bases each). The V end was cut by 7 bases, the J end by 7 bases, with 16 bases between. CDR3 length equals 14 residues. Germline-derived CDR1 and CDR2 are SGHVS and FQNEAQ. The full variable domain, completed using reference TRBV7-8 and TRBJ2-2, is GAGVSQSPRYKVAKRGQDVALRCDPISGHVSLFWYQQALGQGPEFLTYFQNEAQLDKSGLPSDRFFAERPEGSVSTLKIQRTQQEDSAVYLCASTVGETDGELFFGEGSRLTVL.

This chain uses TRBV4-3 with TRBJ2-3, with D unresolved. Trimming left V 4 bases short and J 4 bases short, with 15 bases between. CDR1 LGHNA and CDR2 YSLEER come from the germline V gene. The CDR3 contains 15 residues. CDR3 nucleotides: TGCGCCAGCAGCCTAACCTGGGAATCTGCAGATACGCAGTATTTT. It translates to CASSLTWESADTQYF.

This chain uses TRBV3-1 with TRBJ2-1, with D hard to call. Per the germline V gene, CDR1 is LGHDT and CDR2 is YNNKEL (reference sequence). V dropped 8 bases and J dropped 4 bases, with 15 bases sitting between them. The CDR3 runs 14 residues. CDR3 nucleotides: TGTGCCAGCGCCACCCAGGCGTTGTACAATGAGCAGTTCTTC. Amino acid sequence: CASATQALYNEQFF.

This clonotype was seen a few times. The V call is TRBV7-7, the J call TRBJ2-1; tentatively, D is TRBD1 or TRBD2 (5 bases each). The CDR3 runs to 15 residues. Trimming left V 5 bases short and J 7 bases short, with 18 bases between. Germline lookup yields CDR1 SSHAT and CDR2 FNYEAQ (reference sequence). CDR3: CASSPNFGTQNEQFF. DNA for the CDR3: TGTGCCAGCAGCCCGAATTTCGGGACCCAAAATGAGCAGTTCTTC.

V is TRBV12-5 and J is TRBJ2-7; 13 bases are shared with TRBD2. The CDR3 totals 17 residues. J was trimmed by 5 bases and V by 2 bases; bases with no gene match: 9. CDR1 LGHNT and CDR2 FRNRAP come from the germline V gene. CDR3 DNA: TGTGCTAGTGGTTTGATCCCGACTAGCGGGAGGATCGACGAGCAGTACGTC. Translated: CASGLIPTSGRIDEQYV.

This clonotype was seen a handful of times. V and J are TRBV5-4 and TRBJ2-1; 7 bases align to TRBD1. The CDR3 loop spans 15 amino acids. The germline V gene has CDR1 SGHNT and CDR2 YYREEE (reference sequence). Losses at the gene ends were 0 bases for V and 3 bases for J; bases not matched to a gene: 3. In DNA, the CDR3 is TGTGCCAGCAGCTTGGAAGGGGGCCTCTACAATGAGCAGTTCTTC. Residues: CASSLEGGLYNEQFF. Full variable domain (outside the CDR3, taken from reference TRBV5-4 and TRBJ2-1): ETGVTQSPTHLIKTRGQQVTLRCSSQSGHNTVSWYQQALGQGPQFIFQYYREEENGRGNFPPRFSGLQFPNYSSELNVNALELDDSALYLCASSLEGGLYNEQFFGPGTRLTVL.

J is TRBJ2-6 and V is TRBV5-4; D unclear. Germline lookup yields CDR1 SGHNT and CDR2 YYREEE (reference sequence). V shed 7 bases and J shed 5 bases, with 13 bases lying between them. The CDR3 extends over 14 amino acids. The CDR3 sequence is CASWKFERANVLTF. CDR3 nucleotide sequence: TGTGCCAGCTGGAAGTTCGAGAGGGCCAACGTCCTGACTTTC.

Only a few counts were recorded for this clonotype. This rearrangement joins TRBV12-3 or TRBV12-4 to TRBJ2-7, with D maybe TRBD2 (6 bases). V was clipped by 2 bases and J by 9 bases, with 17 bases between them. The CDR3 extends over 14 amino acids. The DNA for the CDR3 is TGTGCCAGCAGTTTATTGTCCCGGGAGTCGGCGCAGTACTTC. Protein: CASSLLSRESAQYF.

This clonotype was recorded a few times. This may come from a read error, since a much larger clone is one base off. The V call is TRBV11-2, the J call TRBJ1-1, with D tentatively TRBD1 (5 bases). The CDR3 has 14 residues. V dropped 2 bases and J dropped 1 base, with 8 bases sitting between them. CDR1 and CDR2 (germline): SGHAT, FQNNGV. The CDR3 sequence is CASSLNRPNTEAFF. CDR3 DNA sequence: TGTGCCAGCAGCTTAAACAGGCCGAACACTGAAGCTTTCTTT.

This clonotype has just a few counts. The rearrangement joins TRBV7-9 to TRBJ2-3; 14 bases line up with TRBD2. V dropped 5 bases and J dropped 3; count of bases not matched to a gene: 4. Looked up from germline, CDR1 is SEHNR and CDR2 is FQNEAQ (reference sequence). The CDR3 sequence is 16 residues long. CDR3 residues: CASSQRTSGGTDTQYF. The CDR3 bases are TGTGCCAGCAGCCAGCGGACTAGCGGGGGGACAGATACGCAGTATTTT. Supplemented by reference TRBV7-9 and TRBJ2-3, the full variable domain reads DTGVSQNPRHKITKRGQNVTFRCDPISEHNRLYWYRQTLGQGPEFLTYFQNEAQLEKSRLLSDRFSAERPKGSFSTLEIQRTEQGDSAMYLCASSQRTSGGTDTQYFGPGTRLTVL.

Concerning this clonotype: A much larger clone differs from this one at a single base, so this may be a read error. This chain connects TRBV7-2 to TRBJ1-2; D gene uncertain. Germline V lookup: CDR1 SGHTA, CDR2 FQGNSA. The length of the CDR3 is 14 residues. Trimming cost V 5 bases and J 1 base, with 11 bases left between them. CDR3: CASSVQFDNYGYTF. The CDR3 DNA is TGTGCCAGCAGCGTACAGTTCGATAACTATGGCTACACCTTC.